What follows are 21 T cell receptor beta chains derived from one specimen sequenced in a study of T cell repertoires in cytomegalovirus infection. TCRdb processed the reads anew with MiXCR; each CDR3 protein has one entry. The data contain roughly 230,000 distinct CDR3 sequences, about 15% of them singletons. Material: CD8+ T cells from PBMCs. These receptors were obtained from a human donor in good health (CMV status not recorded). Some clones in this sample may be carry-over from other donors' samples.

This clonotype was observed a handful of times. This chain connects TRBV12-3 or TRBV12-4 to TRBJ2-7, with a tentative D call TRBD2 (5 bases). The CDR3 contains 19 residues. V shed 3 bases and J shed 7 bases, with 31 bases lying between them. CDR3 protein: CASSFVGYGWTDIGGEQYF. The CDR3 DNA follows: TGTGCCAGCAGTTTTGTTGGGTATGGATGGACCGACATCGGAGGTGAGCAGTACTTC.

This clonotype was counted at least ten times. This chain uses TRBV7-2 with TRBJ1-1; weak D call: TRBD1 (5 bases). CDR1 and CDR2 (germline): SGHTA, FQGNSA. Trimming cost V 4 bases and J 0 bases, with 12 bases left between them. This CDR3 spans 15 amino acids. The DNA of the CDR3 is TGTGCCAGCAGCTCCTTCGACAGAATGAACACTGAAGCTTTCTTT. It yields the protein CASSSFDRMNTEAFF.

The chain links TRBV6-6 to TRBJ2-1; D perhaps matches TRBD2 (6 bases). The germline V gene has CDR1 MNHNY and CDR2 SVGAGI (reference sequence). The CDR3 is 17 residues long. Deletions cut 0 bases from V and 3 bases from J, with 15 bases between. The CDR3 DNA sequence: TGTGCCAGCAGTTACTCGACGGCCCGGAGGGGCTACAATGAGCAGTTCTTC. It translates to CASSYSTARRGYNEQFF.

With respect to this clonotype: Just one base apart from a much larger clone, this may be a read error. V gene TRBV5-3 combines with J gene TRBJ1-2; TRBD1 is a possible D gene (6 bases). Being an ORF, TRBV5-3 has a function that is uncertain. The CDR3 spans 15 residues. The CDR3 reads CASSFNRVWGYGYTF. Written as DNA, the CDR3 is TGTGCCAGCAGCTTTAACAGGGTTTGGGGCTATGGCTACACCTTC.

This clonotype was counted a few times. Here the CDR3 reads CASSPSHNEQFF. In nucleotides, the CDR3 is TGCGCCAGCAGCCCGAGCCACAATGAGCAGTTCTTC. This chain joins TRBV4-1 and TRBJ2-1; D gene ambiguous. The CDR3 is 12 residues long. Germline loops: CDR1 MGHRA, CDR2 YSYEKL. V was trimmed by 4 bases and J by 5 bases, leaving 6 bases between them.

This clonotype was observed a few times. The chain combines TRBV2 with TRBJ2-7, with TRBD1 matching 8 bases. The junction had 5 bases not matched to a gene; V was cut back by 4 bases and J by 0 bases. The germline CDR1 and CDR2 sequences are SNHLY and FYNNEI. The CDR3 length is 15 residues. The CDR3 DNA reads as TGTGCCAGCAGTGGGACAGGGCGAAGCTCCTACGAGCAGTACTTC. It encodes CASSGTGRSSYEQYF.

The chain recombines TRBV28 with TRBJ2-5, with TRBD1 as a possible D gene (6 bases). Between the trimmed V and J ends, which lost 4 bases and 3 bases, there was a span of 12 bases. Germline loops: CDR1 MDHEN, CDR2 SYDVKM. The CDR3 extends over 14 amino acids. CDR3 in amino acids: CASSYYTGKETQYF. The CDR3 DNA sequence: TGTGCCAGCAGTTACTACACAGGGAAAGAGACCCAGTACTTC. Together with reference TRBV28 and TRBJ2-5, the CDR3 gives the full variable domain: DVKVTQSSRYLVKRTGEKVFLECVQDMDHENMFWYRQDPGLGLRLIYFSYDVKMKEKGDIPEGYSVSREKKERFSLILESASTNQTSMYLCASSYYTGKETQYFGPGTRLLVL.

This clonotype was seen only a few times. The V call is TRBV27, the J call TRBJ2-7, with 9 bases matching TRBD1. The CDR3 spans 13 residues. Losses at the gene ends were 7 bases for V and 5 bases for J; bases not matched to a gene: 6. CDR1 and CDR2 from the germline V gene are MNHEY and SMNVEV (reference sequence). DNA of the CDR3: TGTGCCAGCACAAACGGACAGGGGAACGAGCAGTACTTC. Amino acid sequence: CASTNGQGNEQYF.

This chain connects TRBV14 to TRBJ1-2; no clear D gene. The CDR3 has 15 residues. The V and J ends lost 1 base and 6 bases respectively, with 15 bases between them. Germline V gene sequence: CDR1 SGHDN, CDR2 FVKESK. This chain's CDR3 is CASSQVGRQADGYTF. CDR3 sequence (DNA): TGTGCCAGCAGCCAAGTGGGGAGGCAGGCGGATGGCTACACCTTC.

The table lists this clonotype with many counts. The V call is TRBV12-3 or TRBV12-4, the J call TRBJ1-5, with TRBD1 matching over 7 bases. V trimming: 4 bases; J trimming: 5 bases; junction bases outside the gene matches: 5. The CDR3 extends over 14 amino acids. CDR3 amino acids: CASSSRQGDQPQHF. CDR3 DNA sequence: TGTGCCAGCAGTTCCCGACAGGGAGATCAGCCCCAGCATTTT.

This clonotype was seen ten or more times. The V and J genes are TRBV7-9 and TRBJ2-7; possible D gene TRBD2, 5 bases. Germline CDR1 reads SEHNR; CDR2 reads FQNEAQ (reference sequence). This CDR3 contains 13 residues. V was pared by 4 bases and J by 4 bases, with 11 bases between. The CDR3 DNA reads TGTGCCAGCAGCTCCGAGGGCGGTTACGAGCAGTACTTC. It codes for CASSSEGGYEQYF. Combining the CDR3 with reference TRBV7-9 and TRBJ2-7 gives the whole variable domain DTGVSQNPRHKITKRGQNVTFRCDPISEHNRLYWYRQTLGQGPEFLTYFQNEAQLEKSRLLSDRFSAERPKGSFSTLEIQRTEQGDSAMYLCASSSEGGYEQYFGPGTRLTVT.

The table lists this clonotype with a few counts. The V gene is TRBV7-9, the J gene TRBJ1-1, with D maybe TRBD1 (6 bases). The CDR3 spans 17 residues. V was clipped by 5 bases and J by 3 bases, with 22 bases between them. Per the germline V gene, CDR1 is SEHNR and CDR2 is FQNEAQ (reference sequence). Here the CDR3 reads CASSPFELVRGHTEAFF. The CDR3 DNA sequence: TGTGCCAGCAGCCCCTTTGAATTAGTCAGGGGTCACACTGAAGCTTTCTTT.

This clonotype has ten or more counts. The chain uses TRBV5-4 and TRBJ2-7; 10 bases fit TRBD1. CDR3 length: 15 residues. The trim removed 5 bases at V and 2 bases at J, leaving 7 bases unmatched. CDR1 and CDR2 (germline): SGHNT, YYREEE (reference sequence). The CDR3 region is CASSPPGQGTYEQYF. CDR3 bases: TGTGCCAGCAGTCCACCGGGACAGGGGACCTACGAGCAGTACTTC. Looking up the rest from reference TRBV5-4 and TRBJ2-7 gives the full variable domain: ETGVTQSPTHLIKTRGQQVTLRCSSQSGHNTVSWYQQALGQGPQFIFQYYREEENGRGNFPPRFSGLQFPNYSSELNVNALELDDSALYLCASSPPGQGTYEQYFGPGTRLTVT.

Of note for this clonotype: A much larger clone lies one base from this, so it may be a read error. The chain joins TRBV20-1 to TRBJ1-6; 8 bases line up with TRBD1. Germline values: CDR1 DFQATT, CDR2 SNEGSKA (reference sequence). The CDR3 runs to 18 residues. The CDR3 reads CSASGSGAGGSYKSPLHF. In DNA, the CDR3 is TGCAGTGCTAGTGGTTCTGGGGCAGGGGGCTCCTATAAGTCACCCCTCCACTTT.

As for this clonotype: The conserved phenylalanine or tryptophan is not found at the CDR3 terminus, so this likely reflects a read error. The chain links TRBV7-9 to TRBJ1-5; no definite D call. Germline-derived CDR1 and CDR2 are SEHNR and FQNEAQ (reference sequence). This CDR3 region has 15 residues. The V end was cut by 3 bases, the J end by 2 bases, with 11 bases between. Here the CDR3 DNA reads TGTGCCAGCAGCTTCGGCCCTTCTGGCAATCAGCCCCAGCATCTT. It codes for CASSFGPSGNQPQHL.

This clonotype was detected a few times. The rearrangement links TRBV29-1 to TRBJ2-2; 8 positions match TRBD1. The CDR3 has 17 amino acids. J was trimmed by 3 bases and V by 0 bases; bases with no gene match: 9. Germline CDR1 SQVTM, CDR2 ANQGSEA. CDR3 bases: TGCAGCGTTGAAGATGGTAGGACAGGGCAGTACACCGGGGAGCTGTTTTTT. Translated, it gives CSVEDGRTGQYTGELFF.

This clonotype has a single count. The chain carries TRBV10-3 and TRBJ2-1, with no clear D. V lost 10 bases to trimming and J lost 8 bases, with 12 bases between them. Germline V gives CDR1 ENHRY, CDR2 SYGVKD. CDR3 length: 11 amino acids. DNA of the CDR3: TGTGCCACCGGCCGGGCCGATGAGCAGTTCTTC. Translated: CATGRADEQFF.

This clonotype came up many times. CDR3 residues: CASSFDGYEQYF. CDR3 bases: TGCGCCAGCAGCTTCGACGGCTACGAGCAGTACTTC. This chain links TRBV5-1 with TRBJ2-7; D is undetermined. Trimming removed 2 bases at V and 3 bases at J, with 6 bases between. This CDR3 comprises 12 residues. Germline V gene data show CDR1 as SGHRS and CDR2 as YFSETQ.

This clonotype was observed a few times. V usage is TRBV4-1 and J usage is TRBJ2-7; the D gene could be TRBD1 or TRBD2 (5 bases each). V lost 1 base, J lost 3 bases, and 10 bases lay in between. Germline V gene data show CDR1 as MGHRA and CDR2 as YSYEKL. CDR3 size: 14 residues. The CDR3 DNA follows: TGCGCCAGCAGCCAAGTGGGACCGGGCTACGAGCAGTACTTC. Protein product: CASSQVGPGYEQYF.

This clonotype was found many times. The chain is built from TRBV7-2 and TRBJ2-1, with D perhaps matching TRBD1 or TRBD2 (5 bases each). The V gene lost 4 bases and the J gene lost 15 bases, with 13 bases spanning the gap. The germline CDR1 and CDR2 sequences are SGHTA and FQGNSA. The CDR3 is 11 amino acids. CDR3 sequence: CASSSPGTSFF. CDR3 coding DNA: TGTGCCAGCAGCTCCCCCGGGACGTCGTTCTTC.

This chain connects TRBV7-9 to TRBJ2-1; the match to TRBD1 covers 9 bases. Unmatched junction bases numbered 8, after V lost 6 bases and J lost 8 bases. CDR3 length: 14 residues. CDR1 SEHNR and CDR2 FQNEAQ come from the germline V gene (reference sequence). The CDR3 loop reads CASSSGQGWDEQFF. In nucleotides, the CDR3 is TGTGCCAGCAGTTCGGGACAGGGTTGGGATGAGCAGTTCTTC.